Sequencing of this T cell receptor beta chain was carried out in a study of PD-L1 blockade in urothelial cancer. Turning to the study itself: Twenty-five out of 29 patients were men whose urothelial cancer was bladder-origin.

Regarding this clone: Antigen: not known.

Generated by immunoSEQ multiplex PCR, the TCRdb table keeps only in-frame clones and is missing some. This table holds tens of thousands of clones, around 75% found once. Germline V gene data show CDR1 as SGHDT and CDR2 as YYEEEE. CDR3 length: 16 residues. V dropped 5 bases and J dropped 5 bases, with 22 bases sitting between them. Whole-study findings and limits: At the 3-week point, tumor-associated blood clones expanded more in durable-benefit patients. Better survival was predicted by below-median pretreatment blood TCR clonality.

The sequencing here drew on PBMCs, taken around atezolizumab (anti-PD-L1) treatment. The TCR was taken from a man between 50 and 59 years old with urothelial cancer. This chain joins TRBV5-6 and TRBJ1-2; maybe TRBD1 (5 bases). CDR3: CASRTFSRGDEYGYTF. As DNA, the CDR3 is TGTGCCAGCAGAACTTTTTCCCGGGGGGATGAGTATGGCTACACCTTC.